The clone carrying this T cell receptor beta chain was observed once. No antigen is known for it. Treatment meaning: some 20 received Ad26.COV2.S at low or high dose, single or two shots; about 5 received placebo; per-sample allocation not given. Samples came from day 63 after the first vaccine or placebo injection. Boston provided a donor who was an adult aged 18-55 years. The source of the sample is a study of Ad26.COV2.S vaccination and SARS-CoV-2 variants. Study details: As a participant in COV1001, the donor was in the Ad26.COV2.S trial arm. Ad26.COV2.S shots went into the muscle once or twice, 56 days apart. Study-wide results and caveats: Those who received the vaccine showed greater spike-specific TCR breadth than those given placebo.

This CDR3 is 15 amino acids long. Trimming left V 5 bases short and J 4 bases short, with 14 bases between. Germline V gives CDR1 MNHEY, CDR2 SVGEGT. Profiling relied on immunoSEQ multiplex PCR, and the TCRdb table lists in-frame clones only, not all of them. The sample has more than 300,000 clones, approximately 86% seen once. The chain carries TRBV6-2 or TRBV6-3 and TRBJ2-2; D perhaps matches TRBD1 (6 bases). This clonotype was sampled from a person aged 18-65 years who received the Ad26.COV2.S COVID-19 vaccine or a placebo. The input for sequencing was peripheral blood, taken in a trial of Ad26.COV2.S vaccine versus placebo. The CDR3: CASSQDHRATGELFF. The CDR3 region has the DNA TGTGCCAGCAGTCAGGATCACAGGGCCACCGGGGAGCTGTTTTTT.